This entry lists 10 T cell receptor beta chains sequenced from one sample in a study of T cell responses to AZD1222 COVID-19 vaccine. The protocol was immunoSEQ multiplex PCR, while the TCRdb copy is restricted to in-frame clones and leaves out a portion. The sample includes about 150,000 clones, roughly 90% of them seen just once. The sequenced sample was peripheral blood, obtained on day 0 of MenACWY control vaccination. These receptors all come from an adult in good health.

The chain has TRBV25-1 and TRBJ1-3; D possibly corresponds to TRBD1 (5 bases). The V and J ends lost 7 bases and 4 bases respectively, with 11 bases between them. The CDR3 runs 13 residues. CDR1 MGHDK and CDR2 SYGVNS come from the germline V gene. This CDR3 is CASTGTAGNTIYF. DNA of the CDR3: TGTGCCAGCACGGGGACCGCCGGAAACACCATATATTTT.

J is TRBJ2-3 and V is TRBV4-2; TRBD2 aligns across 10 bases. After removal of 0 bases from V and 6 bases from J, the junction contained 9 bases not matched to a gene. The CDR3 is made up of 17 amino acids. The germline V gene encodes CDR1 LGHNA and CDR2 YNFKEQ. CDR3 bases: TGTGCCAGCAGCCAAGAGACCCTAGCGGGAGTTGGGGATACGCAGTATTTT. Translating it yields CASSQETLAGVGDTQYF.

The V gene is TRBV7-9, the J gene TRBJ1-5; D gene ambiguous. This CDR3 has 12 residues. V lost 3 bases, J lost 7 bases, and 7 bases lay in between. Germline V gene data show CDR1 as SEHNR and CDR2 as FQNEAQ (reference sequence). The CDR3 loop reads CASSFGWQPQHF. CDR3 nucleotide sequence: TGTGCCAGCAGCTTTGGGTGGCAGCCCCAGCATTTT.

Written as DNA, the CDR3 is TGTGCCATCAGTGCGGGCGGTGCCTCTGGGGCCAACGTCCTGACTTTC. Translating gives CAISAGGASGANVLTF. The J gene is TRBJ2-6, the V gene TRBV10-3, with D uncertain. Germline-derived CDR1 and CDR2 are ENHRY and SYGVKD. V dropped 4 bases and J dropped 0 bases, with 10 bases sitting between them. The CDR3 runs to 16 residues.

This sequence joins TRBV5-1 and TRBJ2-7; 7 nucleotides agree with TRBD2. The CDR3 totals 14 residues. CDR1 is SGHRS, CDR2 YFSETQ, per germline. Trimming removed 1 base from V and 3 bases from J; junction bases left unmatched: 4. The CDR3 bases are TGCGCCAGCAGCTTGAGGGAGGGGAGCTACGAGCAGTACGTC. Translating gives CASSLREGSYEQYV.

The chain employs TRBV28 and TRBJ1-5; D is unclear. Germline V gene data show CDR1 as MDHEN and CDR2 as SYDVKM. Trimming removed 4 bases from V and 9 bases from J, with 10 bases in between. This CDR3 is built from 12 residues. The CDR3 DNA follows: TGTGCCAGCAGTTCCGTGACGGGGCCCCAGCATTTT. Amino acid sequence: CASSSVTGPQHF.

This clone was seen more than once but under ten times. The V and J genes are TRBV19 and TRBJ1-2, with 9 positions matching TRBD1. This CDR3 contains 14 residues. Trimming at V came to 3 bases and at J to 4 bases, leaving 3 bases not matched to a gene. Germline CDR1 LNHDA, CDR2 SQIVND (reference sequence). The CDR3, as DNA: TGTGCCAGTAGTATGGGGGACAGGGCCTATGGCTACACCTTC. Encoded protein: CASSMGDRAYGYTF.

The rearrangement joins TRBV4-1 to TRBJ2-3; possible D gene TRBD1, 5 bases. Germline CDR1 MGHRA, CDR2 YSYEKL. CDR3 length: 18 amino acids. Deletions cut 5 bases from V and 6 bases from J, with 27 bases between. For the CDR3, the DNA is TGCGCCAGCAGCTCCCTGACCGGTAGGAACTCGGCAGGGGATACGCAGTATTTT. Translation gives CASSSLTGRNSAGDTQYF.

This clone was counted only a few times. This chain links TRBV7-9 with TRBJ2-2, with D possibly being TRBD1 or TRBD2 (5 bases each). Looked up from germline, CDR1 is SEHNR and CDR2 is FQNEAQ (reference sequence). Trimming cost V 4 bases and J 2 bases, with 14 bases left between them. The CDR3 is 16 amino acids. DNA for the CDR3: TGTGCCAGCAGCTCCCCGAGTGGGGGAAACACCGGGGAGCTGTTTTTT. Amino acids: CASSSPSGGNTGELFF.

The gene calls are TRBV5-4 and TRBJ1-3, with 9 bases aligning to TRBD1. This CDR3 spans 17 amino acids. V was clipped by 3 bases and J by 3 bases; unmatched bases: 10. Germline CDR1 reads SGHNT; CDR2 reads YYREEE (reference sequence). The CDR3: CASSSIQDRGSGNTIYF. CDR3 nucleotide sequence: TGTGCCAGCAGCTCAATTCAGGACAGGGGAAGTGGAAACACCATATATTTT.